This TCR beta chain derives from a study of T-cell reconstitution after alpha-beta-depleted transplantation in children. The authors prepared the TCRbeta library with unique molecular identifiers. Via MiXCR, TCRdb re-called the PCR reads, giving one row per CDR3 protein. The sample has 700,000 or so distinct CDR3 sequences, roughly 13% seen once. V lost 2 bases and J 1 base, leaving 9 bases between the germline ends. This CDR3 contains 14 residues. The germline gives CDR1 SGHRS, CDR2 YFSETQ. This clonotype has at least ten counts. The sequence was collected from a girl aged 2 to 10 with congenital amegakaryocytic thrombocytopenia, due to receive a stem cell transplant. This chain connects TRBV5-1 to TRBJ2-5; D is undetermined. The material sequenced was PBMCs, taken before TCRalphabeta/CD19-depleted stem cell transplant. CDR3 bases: TGCGCCAGCAGCTTCCGGGCGTCCCAAGAGACCCAGTACTTC. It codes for CASSFRASQETQYF. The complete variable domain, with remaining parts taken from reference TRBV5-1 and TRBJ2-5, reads KAGVTQTPRYLIKTRGQQVTLSCSPISGHRSVSWYQQTPGQGLQFLFEYFSETQRNKGNFPGRFSGRQFSNSRSEMNVSTLELGDSALYLCASSFRASQETQYFGPGTRLLVL.